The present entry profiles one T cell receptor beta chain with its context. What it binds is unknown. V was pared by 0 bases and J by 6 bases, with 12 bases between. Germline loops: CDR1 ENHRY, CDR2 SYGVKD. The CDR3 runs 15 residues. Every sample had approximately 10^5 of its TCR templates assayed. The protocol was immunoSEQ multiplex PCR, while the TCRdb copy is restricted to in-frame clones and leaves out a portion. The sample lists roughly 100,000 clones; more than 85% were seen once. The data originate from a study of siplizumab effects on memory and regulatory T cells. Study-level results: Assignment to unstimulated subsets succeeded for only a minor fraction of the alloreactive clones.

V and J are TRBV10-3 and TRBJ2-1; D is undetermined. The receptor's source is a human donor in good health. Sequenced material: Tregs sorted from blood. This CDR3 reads CAISESSGGVNEQFF. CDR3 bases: TGTGCCATCAGTGAGTCGAGTGGCGGAGTCAATGAGCAGTTCTTC.